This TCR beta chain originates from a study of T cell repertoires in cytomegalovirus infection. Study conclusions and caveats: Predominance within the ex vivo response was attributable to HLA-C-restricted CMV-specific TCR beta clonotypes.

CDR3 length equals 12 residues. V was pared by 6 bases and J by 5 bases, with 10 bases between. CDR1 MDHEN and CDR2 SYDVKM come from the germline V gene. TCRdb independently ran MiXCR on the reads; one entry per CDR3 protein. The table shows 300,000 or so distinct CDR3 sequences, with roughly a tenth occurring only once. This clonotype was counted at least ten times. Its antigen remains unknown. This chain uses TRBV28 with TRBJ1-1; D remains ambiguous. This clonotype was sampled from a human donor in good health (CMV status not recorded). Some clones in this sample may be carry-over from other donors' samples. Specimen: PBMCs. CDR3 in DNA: TGTGCCAGCAGGGAAGGGAAAACTGAAGCTTTCTTT. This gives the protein CASREGKTEAFF.